Listed here is a single T cell receptor beta chain. This sample stems from a study of blood T cell repertoires in COVID-19. Study in general: Sites across the United States, Italy and Spain contributed samples from acute and convalescent COVID-19.

V lost 6 bases, J lost 2 bases, and 6 bases stayed unmatched. The CDR3 has 15 amino acids. CDR1 WSHSY and CDR2 SAAADI come from the germline V gene. The protocol was immunoSEQ multiplex PCR, while the TCRdb copy is restricted to in-frame clones and leaves out a portion. The data show about 300,000 clones, nearly 90% seen once. The chain recombines TRBV10-2 with TRBJ2-1; 8 positions agree with TRBD2. This clonotype originated in a woman aged 25 to 39 with COVID-19, enrolled during active disease. The sequenced material came from peripheral blood. The CDR3 region is CASRDGLAPYNEQFF. Written as DNA, the CDR3 is TGCGCCAGCAGAGACGGACTAGCCCCCTACAATGAGCAGTTCTTC.